This entry describes one TCR beta chain. CD4+ cells were split into CD45RA+ naive and CD45RA-negative memory subsets. Several immunoSEQ plates received, in even portions, the genomic DNA of each subset. TCRdb's copy holds only in-frame clones and misses some; the assay was immunoSEQ multiplex PCR. The sample gives more than 2,000,000 clones, roughly 92% of which show up once; roughly 0.14% is in the top ten. The sample originates from a study of shared clonotypes between healthy human individuals. V was clipped by 6 bases and J by 2 bases; unmatched bases: 6. Germline CDR1 is SGHRS and CDR2 is YFSETQ. CDR3 length equals 14 residues.

The sequence derives from a man aged 18 to 30 in good health. Sequenced: naive CD4+ T cells sorted from blood. Subset meaning: CD45RA+ positively selected. The chain combines TRBV5-1 with TRBJ2-5, with TRBD2 matching over 8 bases. The CDR3 region has the DNA TGCGCCAGCAAGGTCGCGGGAGGACAAGAGACCCAGTACTTC. Protein: CASKVAGGQETQYF.